The 23 T cell receptor beta chains listed next were all sequenced from one sample in a study of a mutant IDH1 vaccine in newly diagnosed glioma. Time point described: week 5, during vaccination. Topical imiquimod was applied with each vaccine dose, which held 300 ug of mutant IDH1 20-mer peptide. These receptors' targets are unknown. Produced via immunoSEQ multiplex PCR; TCRdb's table is partial and in-frame only. The sample records tens of thousands of clones, more than 60% being singletons. The input for sequencing was PBMCs, taken from a glioma patient whose treatment included an IDH1 peptide vaccine. The receptors stem from a man aged 35-49 years with glioma. Some clones in this sample may be carry-over from other donors' samples.

This chain uses TRBV6-5 with TRBJ1-2, with D possibly TRBD1 on 6 matching bases. Germline values: CDR1 MNHEY, CDR2 SVGAGI. The CDR3 runs 16 residues. Trimming stripped 6 bases from V and 5 bases from J, with 22 bases between. The CDR3 DNA is TGTGCCAGCAGCTACGACCTGTACGGACAGAGGTATGGCTACACCTTC. This codes for CASSYDLYGQRYGYTF.

This clone was recorded once. The J gene is TRBJ1-3, the V gene TRBV6-5; no reliable D call. Germline CDR1 and CDR2: MNHEY and SVGAGI. Trimming shortened V by 0 bases and J by 4 bases, and 10 bases separated the two germline ends. The CDR3 spans 15 residues. This CDR3 is CASSYSVAGGNTIYF. Here the CDR3 DNA reads TGTGCCAGCAGTTACTCCGTGGCGGGGGGAAACACCATATATTTT.

This sequence joins TRBV11-3 and TRBJ2-3, with D uncertain. Trimming stripped 1 base from V and 0 bases from J, with 5 bases between. CDR1 and CDR2 (germline): SGHNT, YENEEA. This CDR3 comprises 14 residues. The CDR3 DNA reads TGTGCCAGCAGCTTAGCACAGAGCACAGATACGCAGTATTTT. Protein sequence: CASSLAQSTDTQYF.

The J gene is TRBJ1-1, the V gene TRBV7-8; D not resolved. Per germline, CDR1 SGHVS and CDR2 FQNEAQ. The CDR3 is 13 residues long. Trimming left V 4 bases short and J 5 bases short, with 11 bases between. CDR3 protein: CASSSRTKTEAFF. CDR3 DNA sequence: TGTGCCAGCAGCTCCCGAACGAAGACTGAAGCTTTCTTT.

This chain uses TRBV6-6 with TRBJ2-3; no clear D gene. Trimming pared 4 bases from V and 0 bases from J, leaving 11 bases between. Germline CDR1 is MNHNY and CDR2 is SVGAGI (reference sequence). The CDR3 is 15 residues long. CDR3 residues: CASSSRHVSTDTQYF. CDR3 DNA: TGTGCCAGCAGTTCCAGGCATGTTAGCACAGATACGCAGTATTTT.

The chain couples TRBV14 to TRBJ2-5; D call uncertain. Between the trimmed V and J ends, which lost 1 base and 2 bases, there was a span of 2 bases. The CDR3 covers 12 residues. Germline V gives CDR1 SGHDN, CDR2 FVKESK. Here the CDR3 reads CASSQVQETQYF. DNA for the CDR3: TGTGCCAGCAGCCAAGTACAAGAGACCCAGTACTTC.

The chain combines TRBV5-1 with TRBJ1-1, with D hard to call. CDR3 length: 14 amino acids. The germline CDR1 and CDR2 sequences are SGHRS and YFSETQ. The germline V and J ends were trimmed by 4 bases and 0 bases, with 10 bases remaining between them. The CDR3 sequence is CASSPWTMNTEAFF. The CDR3 region has the DNA TGCGCCAGCAGCCCCTGGACCATGAACACTGAAGCTTTCTTT.

This chain's CDR3 is CASSLAGFLATEAFF. The CDR3 region has the DNA TGTGCCAGCAGCTTAGCAGGGTTTTTGGCCACTGAAGCTTTCTTT. This sequence joins TRBV7-2 and TRBJ1-1; D is undetermined. The CDR3 has 15 residues. Germline CDR1 reads SGHTA; CDR2 reads FQGNSA. Trimming pared 0 bases from V and 4 bases from J, leaving 12 bases between.

Here the CDR3 reads CASSSEPNSPLHF. CDR3 coding DNA: TGTGCCAGCAGCTCAGAGCCGAATTCACCCCTCCACTTT. The chain links TRBV7-9 to TRBJ1-6; no firm D call. V was pared by 4 bases and J by 7 bases, with 8 bases between. Germline values: CDR1 SEHNR, CDR2 FQNEAQ (reference sequence). This CDR3 contains 13 residues.

V gene TRBV19 combines with J gene TRBJ1-1; 10 bases map to TRBD1. V was pared by 6 bases and J by 0 bases, with 7 bases of the junction left unmatched. The length of the CDR3 is 16 residues. The germline gives CDR1 LNHDA, CDR2 SQIVND (reference sequence). The CDR3 DNA reads as TGTGCCAGTAGCCGGCGGGGACAGGGGATGAACACTGAAGCTTTCTTT. As protein: CASSRRGQGMNTEAFF. The complete variable domain, with remaining parts taken from reference TRBV19 and TRBJ1-1, reads DGGITQSPKYLFRKEGQNVTLSCEQNLNHDAMYWYRQDPGQGLRLIYYSQIVNDFQKGDIAEGYSVSREKKESFPLTVTSAQKNPTAFYLCASSRRGQGMNTEAFFGQGTRLTVV.

The J gene is TRBJ2-7, the V gene TRBV5-1; D is unclear. The CDR3 consists of 13 residues. Trimming took 2 bases from V and 5 from J, leaving 11 bases between them. Germline V gene data show CDR1 as SGHRS and CDR2 as YFSETQ. The CDR3 loop is CASSFYQRDEQYF. The CDR3 DNA follows: TGCGCCAGCAGCTTCTATCAACGGGACGAGCAGTACTTC.

This clone occurred once. The chain's CDR3 is CASSLDIYEQYF. CDR3 in DNA: TGTGCCAGCAGCTTAGACATCTACGAGCAGTACTTC. The rearrangement joins TRBV5-4 to TRBJ2-7; D gene unclear. This CDR3 is 12 amino acids long. Germline lookup yields CDR1 SGHNT and CDR2 YYREEE (reference sequence). Trimming left V 2 bases short and J 3 bases short, with 6 bases between. The full variable domain, in which reference TRBV5-4 and TRBJ2-7 provide the parts outside the CDR3, is ETGVTQSPTHLIKTRGQQVTLRCSSQSGHNTVSWYQQALGQGPQFIFQYYREEENGRGNFPPRFSGLQFPNYSSELNVNALELDDSALYLCASSLDIYEQYFGPGTRLTVT.

On this clone: The same CDR3 arises from other DNA sequences in this sample as well. The chain recombines TRBV25-1 with TRBJ2-5; tentatively, D is TRBD1 (5 bases). The CDR3 is made up of 14 amino acids. From germline, CDR1 is MGHDK and CDR2 SYGVNS. The ends were cut back, 2 bases at V and 0 bases at J, with 7 bases in the middle. The CDR3 here is CASSERGHQETQYF. The CDR3 DNA reads TGTGCCAGCAGTGAAAGGGGCCACCAAGAGACCCAGTACTTC.

The chain carries TRBV4-1 and TRBJ1-2; D not certain. The CDR3 runs to 14 residues. Germline V gives CDR1 MGHRA, CDR2 YSYEKL. Trimming removed 0 bases from V and 7 bases from J, with 12 bases in between. The CDR3 here is CASSQEPPVGGYTF. The CDR3 bases are TGCGCCAGCAGCCAAGAGCCCCCCGTTGGTGGCTACACCTTC.

The genes are TRBV6-1 and TRBJ1-4; D perhaps matches TRBD1 (5 bases). V was shortened by 3 bases and J by 7 bases, with 15 bases between the two germline ends. The CDR3 has 15 amino acids. CDR1 is MNHNS and CDR2 is SASEGT in the germline V gene. CDR3 DNA sequence: TGTGCCAGCAGTGATGGGTGGGGCGTTCGTGAAAAACTGTTTTTT. This gives the protein CASSDGWGVREKLFF.

This rearrangement joins TRBV6-4 to TRBJ2-3, with 11 bases matching TRBD2. The CDR3 contains 16 residues. Germline V gene data show CDR1 as MRHNA and CDR2 as SNTAGT. The V gene end was trimmed by 2 bases and the J gene end by 1 base; junction bases not matched to a gene: 2. This CDR3 reads CASSDHSGGGTDTQYF. DNA of the CDR3: TGTGCCAGCAGTGACCATAGCGGGGGGGGCACAGATACGCAGTATTTT.

This rearrangement joins TRBV7-9 to TRBJ2-5; a possible D gene is TRBD1 (5 bases). There are 15 residues in the CDR3. The germline gives CDR1 SEHNR, CDR2 FQNEAQ (reference sequence). With 0 bases removed from V and 4 bases from J, the gap between germline ends came to 12 bases. DNA for the CDR3: TGTGCCAGCAGCTTAGCCCAGGGTTGGAGAGAGACCCAGTACTTC. Residues: CASSLAQGWRETQYF.

J is TRBJ2-1 and V is TRBV10-3; D ambiguous. V was pared by 5 bases and J by 2 bases, with 10 bases between. Germline CDR1 and CDR2: ENHRY and SYGVKD. The CDR3 sequence is 14 residues long. CDR3 residues: CAISTGRAYNEQFF. The DNA of the CDR3 is TGTGCCATCAGTACTGGGCGAGCCTACAATGAGCAGTTCTTC.

The V and J genes are TRBV6-5 and TRBJ2-3; TRBD2 might be the D (6 bases). The CDR3 loop spans 15 amino acids. The V and J ends lost 6 bases and 0 bases respectively, with 13 bases between them. The germline gives CDR1 MNHEY, CDR2 SVGAGI. The CDR3 here is CASSGAGFSTDTQYF. As DNA, the CDR3 is TGTGCCAGCAGCGGCGCGGGGTTTAGCACAGATACGCAGTATTTT.

This clone was recorded a few times. The V gene is TRBV6-6, the J gene TRBJ1-1; D unresolved. The V end lost 7 bases, the J end lost 1 base, and 10 bases lay between the germline ends. CDR1 is MNHNY and CDR2 is SVGAGI in the germline V gene (reference sequence). The CDR3 is made up of 13 amino acids. CDR3 loop: CASTRRPNTEAFF. Written as DNA, the CDR3 is TGTGCCAGCACCCGCCGGCCGAACACTGAAGCTTTCTTT.

This chain uses TRBV30 with TRBJ2-5; no definite D call. This CDR3 contains 12 residues. With 1 base removed from V and 7 bases from J, the gap between germline ends came to 10 bases. Germline CDR1 is GTSNPN and CDR2 is SVGIG (reference sequence). CDR3 coding DNA: TGTGCCTGGAGTGGTCCCATAGGGACCCAGTACTTC. This codes for CAWSGPIGTQYF.

This clone has a single count. V and J are TRBV20-1 and TRBJ1-1, with a weak D call TRBD1 (6 bases). The CDR3 is made up of 11 amino acids. Looked up from germline, CDR1 is DFQATT and CDR2 is SNEGSKA (reference sequence). V was trimmed by 6 bases and J by 10 bases, leaving 15 bases between them. The CDR3 region has the DNA TGCAGTGCGACCGAGGGGGTGGGAGCTTTCTTT. Its protein product is CSATEGVGAFF.

The rearrangement joins TRBV6-1 to TRBJ2-7; no definite D call. V was clipped by 3 bases and J by 0 bases, with 9 bases between them. The CDR3 is 14 residues long. Germline CDR1 and CDR2: MNHNS and SASEGT. This CDR3 reads CASSEEPRSYEQYF. In DNA form, the CDR3 reads TGTGCCAGCAGTGAGGAGCCTCGCTCCTACGAGCAGTACTTC.